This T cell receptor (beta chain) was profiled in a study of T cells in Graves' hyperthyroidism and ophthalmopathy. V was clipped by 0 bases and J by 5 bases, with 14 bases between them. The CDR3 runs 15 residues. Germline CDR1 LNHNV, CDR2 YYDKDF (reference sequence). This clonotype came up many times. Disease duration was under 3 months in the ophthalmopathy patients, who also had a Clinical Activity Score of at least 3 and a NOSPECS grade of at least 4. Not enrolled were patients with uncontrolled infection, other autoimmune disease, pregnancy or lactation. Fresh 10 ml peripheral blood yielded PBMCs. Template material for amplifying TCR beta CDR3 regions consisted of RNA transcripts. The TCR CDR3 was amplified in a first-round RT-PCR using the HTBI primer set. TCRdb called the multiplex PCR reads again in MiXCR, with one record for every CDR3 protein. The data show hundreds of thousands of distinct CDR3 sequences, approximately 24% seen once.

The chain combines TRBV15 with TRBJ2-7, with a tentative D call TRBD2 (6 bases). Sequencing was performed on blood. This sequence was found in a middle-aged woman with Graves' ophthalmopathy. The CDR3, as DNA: TGTGCCACCAGCAGAGAAATGGTGGCGGGGAACGAGCAGTACTTC. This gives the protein CATSREMVAGNEQYF.